The 21 T cell receptor beta chains given below trace back to one sample, sequenced in a study of type 1 and type 2 diabetes patients. PCR was run on genomic DNA. Multiplex PCR with 30 forward and 13 reverse primers amplified the TCR beta CDR3. TCRdb called the multiplex PCR reads again in MiXCR, with one record for every CDR3 protein. The profile shows about 250,000 distinct CDR3 sequences, more than 40% of them singletons. The sample taken for sequencing was peripheral blood mononuclear cells (PBMCs). Receptors originate from a man younger than 30 with type 2 diabetes.

This clonotype was observed a handful of times. V and J are TRBV7-2 and TRBJ2-3; D is unclear. Germline CDR1 is SGHTA and CDR2 is FQGNSA. V was pared by 5 bases and J by 11 bases, with 11 bases between. The CDR3 loop spans 11 amino acids. The CDR3 DNA reads TGTGCCAGCAGCCCCGGACCACAGCAGTATTTT. Its translation: CASSPGPQQYF.

V usage is TRBV12-3 or TRBV12-4 and J usage is TRBJ2-5; 7 bases match TRBD1. This CDR3 spans 14 amino acids. The junction had 9 bases not matched to a gene; V was cut back by 6 bases and J by 5 bases. The CDR3 DNA reads TGTGCCAGCAGGGGGACAGCACCTTGGGAGACCCAGTACTTC. This encodes CASRGTAPWETQYF.

In its sample, this clonotype was seen a few times. The V call is TRBV2, the J call TRBJ2-3; maybe TRBD2 (6 bases). Germline CDR1 reads SNHLY; CDR2 reads FYNNEI. Trimming left V 6 bases short and J 1 base short, with 17 bases between. The CDR3 runs to 16 residues. CDR3 in amino acids: CASRGKGGLRTDTQYF. In nucleotides, the CDR3 is TGTGCCAGCAGGGGGAAGGGAGGATTGCGCACAGATACGCAGTATTTT.

V is TRBV12-3 or TRBV12-4 and J is TRBJ2-7; 9 positions agree with TRBD1. The ends lost 2 bases at V and 4 bases at J; junction bases unmatched: 6. This CDR3 is 15 amino acids long. The CDR3 region is CASSLLGQGLYEQYF. The CDR3 nucleotides are TGTGCCAGCAGTTTACTGGGACAGGGATTATACGAGCAGTACTTC.

The chain employs TRBV5-1 and TRBJ2-7; D is perhaps TRBD1 (6 bases). The CDR3 length is 14 residues. Germline V gives CDR1 SGHRS, CDR2 YFSETQ. V was shortened by 1 base and J by 5 bases, with 13 bases between the two germline ends. The CDR3 reads CASSLLGALDEQYF. The CDR3 DNA reads as TGCGCCAGCAGCTTGTTGGGGGCTTTAGACGAGCAGTACTTC.

This clonotype was counted many times. The genes are TRBV7-9 and TRBJ2-2; a weak D match, TRBD1 (6 bases). With 8 bases removed from V and 2 bases from J, the gap between germline ends came to 12 bases. The length of the CDR3 is 14 residues. The germline gives CDR1 SEHNR, CDR2 FQNEAQ (reference sequence). CDR3 nucleotides: TGTGCCAGCGAGGACAGCCTTAACACCGGGGAGCTGTTTTTT. Its translation: CASEDSLNTGELFF.

V and J are TRBV9 and TRBJ1-1, with 8 bases that match TRBD1. The CDR3 extends over 14 amino acids. Germline CDR1 and CDR2: SGDLS and YYNGEE. Trimming took 3 bases from V and 5 from J; bases not matched to a gene: 6. CDR3 sequence reads: CASSAGQVLTEAFF. CDR3 nucleotides: TGTGCCAGCAGCGCGGGACAGGTATTAACTGAAGCTTTCTTT.

The chain couples TRBV10-3 to TRBJ1-2, with D perhaps matching TRBD1 (5 bases). The CDR3 is 15 residues long. Germline CDR1 is ENHRY and CDR2 is SYGVKD. Trimming took off 3 bases at V and 2 bases at J, with 13 bases between the two ends. CDR3 sequence reads: CAISDARGKNYGYTF. DNA of the CDR3: TGTGCCATCAGTGATGCCCGGGGGAAGAACTATGGCTACACCTTC.

This chain uses TRBV6-6 with TRBJ2-2, with 7 bases that match TRBD2. The trim removed 7 bases at V and 5 bases at J, leaving 16 bases unmatched. The germline CDR1 and CDR2 sequences are MNHNY and SVGAGI (reference sequence). The CDR3 is 17 residues long. DNA for the CDR3: TGTGCCAGCATTCGAAGCGGGGCAGGCGGCCTAACCGGGGAGCTGTTTTTT. Amino acids: CASIRSGAGGLTGELFF.

This clonotype was picked up a small number of times. This chain joins TRBV7-2 and TRBJ1-2, with a tentative D call TRBD1 (5 bases). The V end was cut by 7 bases, the J end by 7 bases, with 19 bases between. The length of the CDR3 is 14 residues. Per germline, CDR1 SGHTA and CDR2 FQGNSA. As DNA, the CDR3 is TGTGCCAGCACCGTCCCAGGGTATCCGACTGGCTACACCTTC. The encoded protein is CASTVPGYPTGYTF.

J is TRBJ2-3 and V is TRBV7-3; TRBD2 matches 12 bases. The V gene's germline CDR1 is SGHTA and CDR2 FQGTGA. The CDR3 consists of 16 residues. V dropped 6 bases and J dropped 3; count of bases not matched to a gene: 7. CDR3 DNA: TGTGCCAGCAGTCATTCTAGCGGGGGGGGAACAGATACGCAGTATTTT. Its protein product is CASSHSSGGGTDTQYF. Full variable domain (missing parts from reference TRBV7-3 and TRBJ2-3): GAGVSQTPSNKVTEKGKYVELRCDPISGHTALYWYRQSLGQGPEFLIYFQGTGAADDSGLPNDRFFAVRPEGSVSTLKIQRTERGDSAVYLCASSHSSGGGTDTQYFGPGTRLTVL.

The chain uses TRBV6-6 and TRBJ1-5; 9 nucleotides align to TRBD1. Germline CDR1 is MNHNY and CDR2 is SVGAGI (reference sequence). The CDR3 length is 14 residues. V lost 6 bases and J lost 6; bases outside the gene matches: 6. The CDR3 loop reads CASRNTGGSQPQHF. CDR3 nucleotides: TGTGCCAGCAGAAACACAGGGGGCAGTCAGCCCCAGCATTTT.

This clonotype was observed a few times. The rearrangement links TRBV20-1 to TRBJ2-7; TRBD2 agrees at 9 bases. Germline V gene lookup returns CDR1 DFQATT and CDR2 SNEGSKA (reference sequence). Trimming took 8 bases from V and 4 from J; bases not matched to a gene: 9. The CDR3 totals 13 residues. CDR3 sequence (DNA): TGCAGTTTCGATCTAGCGGGACAGTACGAGCAGTACTTC. This translates into CSFDLAGQYEQYF.

The chain has TRBV14 and TRBJ1-2; D possibly corresponds to TRBD1 (6 bases). The CDR3 spans 14 residues. The V and J ends lost 0 bases and 8 bases respectively, with 13 bases between them. Germline loops: CDR1 SGHDN, CDR2 FVKESK. The CDR3, as DNA: TGTGCCAGCAGCCAAGACTCTCAGGGGCTAGGCTACACCTTC. Translation: CASSQDSQGLGYTF.

J is TRBJ2-3 and V is TRBV6-1; 8 nucleotides match TRBD2. This CDR3 contains 14 residues. Germline V lookup: CDR1 MNHNS, CDR2 SASEGT. V was pared by 4 bases and J by 6 bases, with 6 bases of the junction left unmatched. The DNA for the CDR3 is TGTGCCAGCAGTGCAGCGGGAGAGCCGGATACGCAGTATTTT. The encoded protein is CASSAAGEPDTQYF.

This clonotype was counted only a few times. This chain joins TRBV5-1 and TRBJ1-1, with D uncertain. The CDR3 has 14 amino acids. Germline V gives CDR1 SGHRS, CDR2 YFSETQ. Trimming removed 1 base from V and 0 bases from J, with 7 bases in between. CDR3 region: CASSLSGLNTEAFF. CDR3 DNA: TGCGCCAGCAGCTTGAGTGGACTGAACACTGAAGCTTTCTTT.

This clonotype came up a few times. The V gene is TRBV6-6, the J gene TRBJ1-2; TRBD1 matches 7 bases. V lost 7 bases, J lost 1 base, and 6 bases stayed unmatched. In germline, CDR1 is MNHNY, CDR2 SVGAGI (reference sequence). The CDR3 consists of 14 residues. CDR3 sequence reads: CASMWTGNNYGYTF. Here the CDR3 DNA reads TGTGCCAGCATGTGGACAGGAAATAACTATGGCTACACCTTC.

Concerning this clonotype: This likely comes from a read error, as the CDR3 has no conserved phenylalanine or tryptophan at its end. The V gene is TRBV29-1, the J gene TRBJ2-7; unclear D gene. Germline CDR1 and CDR2: SQVTM and ANQGSEA. V lost 6 bases and J lost 5, with 17 bases in between. This CDR3 has 13 amino acids. For the CDR3, the DNA is TGCAGCGTCCTTGGGTTAACGATCGACGAGCAGTACTCC. Its protein is CSVLGLTIDEQYS.

This clonotype showed up just a few times. This sequence joins TRBV7-3 and TRBJ2-1, with TRBD2 matching over 10 bases. V dropped 5 bases and J dropped 5; count of bases not matched to a gene: 6. This CDR3 has 15 residues. Germline-derived CDR1 and CDR2 are SGHTA and FQGTGA. This chain's CDR3 is CASSLLAGDNNEQFF. Here the CDR3 DNA reads TGTGCCAGCAGCCTTCTAGCGGGGGATAACAATGAGCAGTTCTTC.

This clonotype was detected ten times or more. The gene calls are TRBV25-1 and TRBJ2-7; perhaps TRBD2 as D (6 bases). The V end was cut by 3 bases, the J end by 2 bases, with 11 bases between. The CDR3 sequence is 14 residues long. Germline-derived CDR1 and CDR2 are MGHDK and SYGVNS. The CDR3 nucleotides are TGTGCCAGCAGTGAGGCGGGACGGACCTACGAGCAGTACTTC. Its protein is CASSEAGRTYEQYF.

This clonotype appeared once. The chain recombines TRBV7-3 with TRBJ2-5; 14 bases agree with TRBD2. J gave up 2 bases and V 6 bases, and 5 bases lay outside the gene matches. Germline V gives CDR1 SGHTA, CDR2 FQGTGA. The CDR3 loop spans 16 amino acids. CDR3: CASSSRTSGGQETQYF. CDR3 nucleotide sequence: TGTGCCAGCAGTTCCAGGACTAGCGGGGGGCAAGAGACCCAGTACTTC.